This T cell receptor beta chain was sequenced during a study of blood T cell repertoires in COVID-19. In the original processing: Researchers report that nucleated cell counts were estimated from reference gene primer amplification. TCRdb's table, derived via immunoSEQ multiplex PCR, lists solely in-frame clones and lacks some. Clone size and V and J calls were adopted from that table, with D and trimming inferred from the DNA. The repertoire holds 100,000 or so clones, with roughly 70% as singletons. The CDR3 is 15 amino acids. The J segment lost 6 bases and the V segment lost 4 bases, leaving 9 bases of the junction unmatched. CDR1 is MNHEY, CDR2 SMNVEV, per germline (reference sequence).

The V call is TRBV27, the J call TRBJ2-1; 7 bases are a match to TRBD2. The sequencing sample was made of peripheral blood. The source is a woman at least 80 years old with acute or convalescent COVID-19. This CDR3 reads CASSSFLAAPNEQFF. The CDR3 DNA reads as TGTGCCAGCAGTTCTTTCCTAGCGGCCCCCAATGAGCAGTTCTTC.